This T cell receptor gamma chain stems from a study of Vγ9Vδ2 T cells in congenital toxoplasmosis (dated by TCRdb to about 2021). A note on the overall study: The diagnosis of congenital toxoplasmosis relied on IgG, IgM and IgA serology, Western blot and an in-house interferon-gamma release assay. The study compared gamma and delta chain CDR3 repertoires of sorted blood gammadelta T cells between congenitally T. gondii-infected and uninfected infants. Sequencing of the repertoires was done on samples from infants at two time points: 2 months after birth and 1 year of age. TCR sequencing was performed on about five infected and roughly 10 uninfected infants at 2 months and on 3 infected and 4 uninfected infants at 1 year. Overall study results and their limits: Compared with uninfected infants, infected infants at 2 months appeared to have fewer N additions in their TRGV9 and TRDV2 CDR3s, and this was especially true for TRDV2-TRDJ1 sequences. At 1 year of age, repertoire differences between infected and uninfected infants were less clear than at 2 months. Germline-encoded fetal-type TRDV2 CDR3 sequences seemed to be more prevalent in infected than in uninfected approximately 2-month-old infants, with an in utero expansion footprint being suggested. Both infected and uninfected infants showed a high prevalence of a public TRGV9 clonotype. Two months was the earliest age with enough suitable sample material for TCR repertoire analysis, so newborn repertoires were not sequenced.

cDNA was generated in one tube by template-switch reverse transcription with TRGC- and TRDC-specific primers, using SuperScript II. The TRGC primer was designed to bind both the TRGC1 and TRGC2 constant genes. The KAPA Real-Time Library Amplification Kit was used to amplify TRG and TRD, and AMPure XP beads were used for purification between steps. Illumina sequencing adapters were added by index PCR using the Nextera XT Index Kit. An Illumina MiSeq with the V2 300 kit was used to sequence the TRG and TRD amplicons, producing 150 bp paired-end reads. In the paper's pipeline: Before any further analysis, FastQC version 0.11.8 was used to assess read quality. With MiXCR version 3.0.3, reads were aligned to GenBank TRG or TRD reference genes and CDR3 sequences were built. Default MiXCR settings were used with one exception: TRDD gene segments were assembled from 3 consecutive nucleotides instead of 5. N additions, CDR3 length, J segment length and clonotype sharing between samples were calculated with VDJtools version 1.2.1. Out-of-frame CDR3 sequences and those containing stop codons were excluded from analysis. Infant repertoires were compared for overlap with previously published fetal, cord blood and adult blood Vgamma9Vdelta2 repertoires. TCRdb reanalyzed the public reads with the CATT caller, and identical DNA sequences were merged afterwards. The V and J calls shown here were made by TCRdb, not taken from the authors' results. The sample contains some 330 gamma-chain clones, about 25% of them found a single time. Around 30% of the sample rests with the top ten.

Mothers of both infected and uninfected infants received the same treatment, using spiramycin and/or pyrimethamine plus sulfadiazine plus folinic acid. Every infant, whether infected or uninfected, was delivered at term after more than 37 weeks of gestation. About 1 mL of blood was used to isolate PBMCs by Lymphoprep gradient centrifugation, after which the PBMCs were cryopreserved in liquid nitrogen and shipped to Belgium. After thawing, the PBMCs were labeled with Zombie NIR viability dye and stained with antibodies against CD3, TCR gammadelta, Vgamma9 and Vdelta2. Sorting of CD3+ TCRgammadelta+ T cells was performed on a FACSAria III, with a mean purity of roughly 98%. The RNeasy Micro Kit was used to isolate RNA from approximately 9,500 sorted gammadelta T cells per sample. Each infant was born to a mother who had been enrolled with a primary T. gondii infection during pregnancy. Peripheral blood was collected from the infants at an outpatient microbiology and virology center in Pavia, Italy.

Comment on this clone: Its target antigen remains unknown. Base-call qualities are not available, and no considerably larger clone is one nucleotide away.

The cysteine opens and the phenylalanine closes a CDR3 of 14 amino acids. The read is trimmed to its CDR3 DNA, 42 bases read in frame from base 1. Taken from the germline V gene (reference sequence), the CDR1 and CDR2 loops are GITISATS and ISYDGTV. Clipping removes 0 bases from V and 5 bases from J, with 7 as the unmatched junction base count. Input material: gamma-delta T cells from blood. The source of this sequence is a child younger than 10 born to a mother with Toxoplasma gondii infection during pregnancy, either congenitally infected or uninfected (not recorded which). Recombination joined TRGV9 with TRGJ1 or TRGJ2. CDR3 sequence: CALWEVPIDYKKLF. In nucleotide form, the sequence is TGTGCCTTGTGGGAGGTGCCTATAGATTATAAGAAACTCTTT.